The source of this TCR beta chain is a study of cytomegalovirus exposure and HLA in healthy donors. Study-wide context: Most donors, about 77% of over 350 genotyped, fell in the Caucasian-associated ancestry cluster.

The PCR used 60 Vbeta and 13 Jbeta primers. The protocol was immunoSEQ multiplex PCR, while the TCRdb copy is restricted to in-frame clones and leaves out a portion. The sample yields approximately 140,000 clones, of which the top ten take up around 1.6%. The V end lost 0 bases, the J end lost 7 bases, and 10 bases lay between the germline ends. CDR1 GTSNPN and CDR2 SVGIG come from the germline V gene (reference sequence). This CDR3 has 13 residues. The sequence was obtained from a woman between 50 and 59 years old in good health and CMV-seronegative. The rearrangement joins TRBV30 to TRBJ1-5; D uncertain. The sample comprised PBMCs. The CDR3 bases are TGTGCCTGGAGTGTTCAGAAAGTCCAGCCCCAGCATTTT. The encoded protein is CAWSVQKVQPQHF.